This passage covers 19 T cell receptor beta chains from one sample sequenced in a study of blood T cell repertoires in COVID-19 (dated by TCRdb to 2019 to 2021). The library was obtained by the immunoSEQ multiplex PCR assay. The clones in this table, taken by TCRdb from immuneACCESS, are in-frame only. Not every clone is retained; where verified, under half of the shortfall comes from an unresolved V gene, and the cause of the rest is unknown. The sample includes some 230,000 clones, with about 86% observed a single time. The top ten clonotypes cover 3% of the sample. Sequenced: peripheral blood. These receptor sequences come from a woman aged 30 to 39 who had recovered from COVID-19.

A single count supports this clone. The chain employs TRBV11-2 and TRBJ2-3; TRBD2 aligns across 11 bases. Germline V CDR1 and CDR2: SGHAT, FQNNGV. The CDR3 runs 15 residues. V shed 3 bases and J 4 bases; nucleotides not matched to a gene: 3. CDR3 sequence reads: CASSFTSGSPDTQYF. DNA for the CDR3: TGTGCCAGCAGCTTTACTAGCGGGAGCCCAGATACGCAGTATTTT. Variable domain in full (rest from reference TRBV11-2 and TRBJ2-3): EAGVAQSPRYKIIEKRQSVAFWCNPISGHATLYWYQQILGQGPKLLIQFQNNGVVDDSQLPKDRFSAERLKGVDSTLKIQPAKLEDSAVYLCASSFTSGSPDTQYFGPGTRLTVL.

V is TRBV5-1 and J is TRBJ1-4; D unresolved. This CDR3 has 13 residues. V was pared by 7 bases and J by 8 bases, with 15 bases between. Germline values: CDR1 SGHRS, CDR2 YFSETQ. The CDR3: CASGSGSEEKLFF. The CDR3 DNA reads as TGCGCCAGCGGGAGCGGGTCGGAGGAAAAACTGTTTTTT.

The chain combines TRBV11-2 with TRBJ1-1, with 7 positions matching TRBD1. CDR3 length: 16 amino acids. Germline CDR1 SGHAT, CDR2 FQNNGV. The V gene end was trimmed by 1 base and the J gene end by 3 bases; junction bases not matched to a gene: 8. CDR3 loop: CASSLGTGPRDTEAFF. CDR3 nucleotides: TGTGCCAGCAGCTTAGGGACAGGCCCCCGGGACACTGAAGCTTTCTTT.

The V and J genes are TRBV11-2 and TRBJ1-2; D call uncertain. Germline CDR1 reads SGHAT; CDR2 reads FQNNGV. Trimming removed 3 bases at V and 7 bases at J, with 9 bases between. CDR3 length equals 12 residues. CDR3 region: CASSLTGFGYTF. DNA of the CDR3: TGTGCCAGCAGCTTGACGGGGTTTGGCTACACCTTC.

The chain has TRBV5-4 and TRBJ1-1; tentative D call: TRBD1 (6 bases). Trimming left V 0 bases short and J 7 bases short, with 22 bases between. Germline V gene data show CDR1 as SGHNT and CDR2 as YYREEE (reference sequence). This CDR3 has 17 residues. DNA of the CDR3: TGTGCCAGCAGCTTGGCGGTCAGGGGAAGAAGGAGCCGTGAAGCTTTCTTT. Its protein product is CASSLAVRGRRSREAFF. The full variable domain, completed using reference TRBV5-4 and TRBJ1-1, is ETGVTQSPTHLIKTRGQQVTLRCSSQSGHNTVSWYQQALGQGPQFIFQYYREEENGRGNFPPRFSGLQFPNYSSELNVNALELDDSALYLCASSLAVRGRRSREAFFGQGTRLTVV.

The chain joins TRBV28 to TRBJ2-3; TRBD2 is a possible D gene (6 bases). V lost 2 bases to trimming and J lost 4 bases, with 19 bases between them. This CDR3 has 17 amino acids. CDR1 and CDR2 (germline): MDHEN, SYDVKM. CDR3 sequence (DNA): TGTGCCAGCAGTTTAGGGGGGTCAGGCTTCTCGGCAGATACGCAGTATTTT. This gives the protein CASSLGGSGFSADTQYF. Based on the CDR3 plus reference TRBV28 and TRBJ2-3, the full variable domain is DVKVTQSSRYLVKRTGEKVFLECVQDMDHENMFWYRQDPGLGLRLIYFSYDVKMKEKGDIPEGYSVSREKKERFSLILESASTNQTSMYLCASSLGGSGFSADTQYFGPGTRLTVL.

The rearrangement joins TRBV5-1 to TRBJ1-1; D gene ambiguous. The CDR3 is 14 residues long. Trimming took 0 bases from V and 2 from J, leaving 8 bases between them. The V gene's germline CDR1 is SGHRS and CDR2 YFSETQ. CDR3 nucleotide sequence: TGCGCCAGCAGCTTGGCCGGGGATAACACTGAAGCTTTCTTT. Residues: CASSLAGDNTEAFF.

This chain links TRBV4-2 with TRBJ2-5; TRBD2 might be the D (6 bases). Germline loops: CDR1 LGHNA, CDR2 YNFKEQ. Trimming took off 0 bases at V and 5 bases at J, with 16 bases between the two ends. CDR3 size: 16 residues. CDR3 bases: TGTGCCAGCAGCCAAGAAGGGGCGGGACGGGTGGAGACCCAGTACTTC. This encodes CASSQEGAGRVETQYF.

The CDR3: CASSLGQGISYEQYF. The CDR3, as DNA: TGCGCCAGCAGCTTGGGACAGGGGATCTCCTACGAGCAGTACTTC. The J gene is TRBJ2-7, the V gene TRBV5-1; 8 bases align to TRBD1. Germline values: CDR1 SGHRS, CDR2 YFSETQ. J was trimmed by 0 bases and V by 0 bases; bases with no gene match: 2. This CDR3 is 15 amino acids long.

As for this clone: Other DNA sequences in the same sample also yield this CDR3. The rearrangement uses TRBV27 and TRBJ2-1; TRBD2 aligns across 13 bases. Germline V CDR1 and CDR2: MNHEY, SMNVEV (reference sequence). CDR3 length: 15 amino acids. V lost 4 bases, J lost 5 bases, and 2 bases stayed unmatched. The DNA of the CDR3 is TGTGCCAGCAGTTCGGGACTAGCGGGGAACAATGAGCAGTTCTTC. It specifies CASSSGLAGNNEQFF.

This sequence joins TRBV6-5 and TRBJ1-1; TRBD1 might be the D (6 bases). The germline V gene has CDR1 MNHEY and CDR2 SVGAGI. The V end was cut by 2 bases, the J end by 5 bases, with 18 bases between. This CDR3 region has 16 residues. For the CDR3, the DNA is TGTGCCAGCAGTTACGCTGGGCAGGGGCGGGGGACTGAAGCTTTCTTT. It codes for CASSYAGQGRGTEAFF.

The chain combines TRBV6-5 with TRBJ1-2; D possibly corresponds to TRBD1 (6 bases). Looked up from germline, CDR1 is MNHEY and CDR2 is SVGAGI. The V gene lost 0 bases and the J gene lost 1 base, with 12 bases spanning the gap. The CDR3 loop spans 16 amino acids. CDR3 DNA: TGTGCCAGCAGTTACTCGAACAGGGCCCTTAACTATGGCTACACCTTC. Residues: CASSYSNRALNYGYTF.

The CDR3, as DNA: TGTGCCAGCAGCTTAGGACAAGACAGGGGGGCCTATGGCTACACCTTC. This sequence encodes CASSLGQDRGAYGYTF. The rearrangement uses TRBV7-9 and TRBJ1-2, with 9 bases aligning to TRBD1. Germline values: CDR1 SEHNR, CDR2 FQNEAQ (reference sequence). J lost 4 bases, V lost 1 base, and 7 bases had no gene match. The CDR3 has 16 amino acids. The full variable domain, rest sourced from reference TRBV7-9 and TRBJ1-2, is DTGVSQNPRHKITKRGQNVTFRCDPISEHNRLYWYRQTLGQGPEFLTYFQNEAQLEKSRLLSDRFSAERPKGSFSTLEIQRTEQGDSAMYLCASSLGQDRGAYGYTFGSGTRLTVV.

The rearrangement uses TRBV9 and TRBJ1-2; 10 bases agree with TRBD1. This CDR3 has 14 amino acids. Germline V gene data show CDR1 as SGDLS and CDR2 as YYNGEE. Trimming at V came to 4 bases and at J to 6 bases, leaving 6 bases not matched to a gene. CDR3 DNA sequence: TGTGCCAGCAGCCGAGAGGGGACAGGGGATGGCTACACCTTC. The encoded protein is CASSREGTGDGYTF.

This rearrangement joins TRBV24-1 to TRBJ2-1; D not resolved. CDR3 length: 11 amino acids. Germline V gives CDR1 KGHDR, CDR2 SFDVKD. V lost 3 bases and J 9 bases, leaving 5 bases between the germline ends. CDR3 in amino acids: CATSDGAEQFF. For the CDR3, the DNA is TGTGCCACCAGTGATGGAGCTGAGCAGTTCTTC.

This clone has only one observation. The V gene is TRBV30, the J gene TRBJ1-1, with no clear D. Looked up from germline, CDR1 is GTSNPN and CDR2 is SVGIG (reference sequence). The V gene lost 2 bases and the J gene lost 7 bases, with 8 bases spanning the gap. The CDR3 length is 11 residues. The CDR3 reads CAWSPSDEAFF. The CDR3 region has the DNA TGTGCCTGGAGTCCTAGCGATGAAGCTTTCTTT. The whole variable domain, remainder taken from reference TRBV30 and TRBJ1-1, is SQTIHQWPATLVQPVGSPLSLECTVEGTSNPNLYWYRQAAGRGLQLLFYSVGIGQISSEVPQNLSASRPQDRQFILSSKKLLLSDSGFYLCAWSPSDEAFFGQGTRLTVV.

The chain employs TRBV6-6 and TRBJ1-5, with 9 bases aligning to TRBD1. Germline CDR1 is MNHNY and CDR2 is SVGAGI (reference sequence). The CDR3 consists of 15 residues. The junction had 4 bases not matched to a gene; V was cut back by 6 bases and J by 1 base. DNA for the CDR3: TGTGCCAGCAGGCTGGGACAGGGAAGCAATCAGCCCCAGCATTTT. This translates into CASRLGQGSNQPQHF.

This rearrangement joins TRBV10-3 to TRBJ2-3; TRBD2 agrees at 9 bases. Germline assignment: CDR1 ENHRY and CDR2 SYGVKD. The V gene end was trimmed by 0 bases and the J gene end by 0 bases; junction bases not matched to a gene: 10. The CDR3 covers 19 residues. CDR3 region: CAISESIGPSGKSTDTQYF. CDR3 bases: TGTGCCATCAGTGAGTCGATTGGTCCTAGCGGGAAGAGCACAGATACGCAGTATTTT.

The CDR3 sequence: CASSWARPTEAFF. The DNA of the CDR3 is TGTGCCAGCAGTTGGGCCAGGCCCACTGAAGCTTTCTTT. The chain recombines TRBV28 with TRBJ1-1; D call uncertain. Germline V lookup: CDR1 MDHEN, CDR2 SYDVKM. The length of the CDR3 is 13 residues. The V gene lost 4 bases and the J gene lost 4 bases, with 10 bases spanning the gap.